This passage covers 11 T cell receptor beta chains from one sample sequenced in a study of radiotherapy plus CTLA-4 blockade in lung cancer. Assay used: immunoSEQ multiplex PCR; TCRdb lists only in-frame clones, some missing. The data contain approximately 94,000 clones, around 83% of them seen just once; the ten biggest clones take up roughly 26%. The material sequenced was peripheral blood, taken from a patient treated with radiotherapy plus ipilimumab. These receptors were collected from a human donor with non-small cell lung cancer that progressed on radiotherapy plus ipilimumab.

The chain couples TRBV30 to TRBJ2-3; D tentatively reads TRBD1 or TRBD2 (5 bases each). This CDR3 contains 15 residues. Germline V lookup: CDR1 GTSNPN, CDR2 SVGIG (reference sequence). V shed 2 bases and J shed 1 base, with 13 bases lying between them. The CDR3 reads CAWSPGTQGTDTQYF. CDR3 sequence (DNA): TGTGCCTGGAGTCCGGGGACCCAGGGCACAGATACGCAGTATTTT.

The gene calls are TRBV14 and TRBJ2-7, with 8 bases fitting TRBD2. Looked up from germline, CDR1 is SGHDN and CDR2 is FVKESK. J lost 3 bases, V lost 4 bases, and 8 bases had no gene match. This CDR3 contains 15 residues. The CDR3 DNA sequence: TGTGCCAGCAGCCGCGCGGGACTAGTGGACTACGAGCAGTACTTC. This encodes CASSRAGLVDYEQYF.

This sequence joins TRBV5-1 and TRBJ1-1; no clear D gene. This CDR3 has 16 residues. Per germline, CDR1 SGHRS and CDR2 YFSETQ. The V gene lost 0 bases and the J gene lost 4 bases, with 16 bases spanning the gap. The CDR3 spells CASSLAGRERSTEAFF. CDR3 coding DNA: TGCGCCAGCAGCTTGGCCGGTAGGGAACGGAGCACTGAAGCTTTCTTT. Full variable domain (missing parts from reference TRBV5-1 and TRBJ1-1): KAGVTQTPRYLIKTRGQQVTLSCSPISGHRSVSWYQQTPGQGLQFLFEYFSETQRNKGNFPGRFSGRQFSNSRSEMNVSTLELGDSALYLCASSLAGRERSTEAFFGQGTRLTVV.

Worth noting for this clone: This same CDR3 is encoded by further DNA sequences in the sample. This chain links TRBV7-8 with TRBJ1-2; 9 bases fit TRBD1. Trimming removed 5 bases from V and 2 bases from J; junction bases left unmatched: 6. The germline CDR1 and CDR2 sequences are SGHVS and FQNEAQ. This CDR3 spans 15 amino acids. CDR3 sequence (DNA): TGTGCCAGCAGCCCCCGGACAGGGGTAAACTATGGCTACACCTTC. Residues: CASSPRTGVNYGYTF.

The J gene is TRBJ2-1, the V gene TRBV2; tentatively, D is TRBD1 or TRBD2 (5 bases each). The CDR3 covers 19 residues. Trimming shortened V by 6 bases and J by 0 bases, and 24 bases separated the two germline ends. The germline CDR1 and CDR2 sequences are SNHLY and FYNNEI. CDR3 region: CASRPGPGGAGLSYNEQFF. CDR3 DNA sequence: TGTGCCAGCAGACCAGGGCCCGGCGGTGCGGGTCTCTCCTACAATGAGCAGTTCTTC.

This clone was counted a single time. This sequence joins TRBV30 and TRBJ1-5; D unresolved. Germline CDR1 and CDR2: GTSNPN and SVGIG (reference sequence). Trimming pared 1 base from V and 0 bases from J, leaving 4 bases between. This CDR3 contains 13 residues. The CDR3 DNA follows: TGTGCCTGGAGTGAAAGTAGCAATCAGCCCCAGCATTTT. Its translation: CAWSESSNQPQHF. Drawing the rest from reference TRBV30 and TRBJ1-5, the complete variable domain is SQTIHQWPATLVQPVGSPLSLECTVEGTSNPNLYWYRQAAGRGLQLLFYSVGIGQISSEVPQNLSASRPQDRQFILSSKKLLLSDSGFYLCAWSESSNQPQHFGDGTRLSIL.

The chain couples TRBV9 to TRBJ2-2; TRBD1 might be the D (6 bases). V was pared by 5 bases and J by 3 bases, with 14 bases between. Germline-derived CDR1 and CDR2 are SGDLS and YYNGEE. This CDR3 region has 15 residues. The CDR3 sequence: CASSPDRLYTGELFF. DNA for the CDR3: TGTGCCAGCAGTCCGGACAGACTTTACACCGGGGAGCTGTTTTTT.

This chain joins TRBV15 and TRBJ1-1; D gene unclear. V was shortened by 0 bases and J by 1 base, with 12 bases between the two germline ends. CDR3 length: 16 residues. The germline CDR1 and CDR2 sequences are LNHNV and YYDKDF (reference sequence). The CDR3 region has the DNA TGTGCCACCAGCAGAGACCACGCCAGACGGAACACTGAAGCTTTCTTT. This gives the protein CATSRDHARRNTEAFF.

This clone has only a few counts. This chain links TRBV30 with TRBJ2-3; D is undetermined. V was trimmed by 2 bases and J by 3 bases, leaving 12 bases between them. Looked up from germline, CDR1 is GTSNPN and CDR2 is SVGIG (reference sequence). The CDR3 spans 14 residues. CDR3 residues: CAWSLVGNTDTQYF. The CDR3 region has the DNA TGTGCCTGGAGTTTGGTAGGAAATACAGATACGCAGTATTTT.

V is TRBV13 and J is TRBJ2-2; TRBD1 agrees at 7 bases. There are 16 residues in the CDR3. Germline V gene data show CDR1 as PRHDT and CDR2 as FYEKMQ (reference sequence). V gave up 5 bases and J gave up 6 bases; unmatched junction bases: 12. The DNA for the CDR3 is TGTGCCAGCAGCCCTCAAGACAGGGTTTTTTCCGGGGAGCTGTTTTTT. This sequence encodes CASSPQDRVFSGELFF.

The chain is built from TRBV9 and TRBJ2-1, with 7 bases matching TRBD2. Germline CDR1 SGDLS, CDR2 YYNGEE. The CDR3 consists of 16 residues. V shed 0 bases and J 0 bases; nucleotides not matched to a gene: 3. CDR3 bases: TGTGCCAGCAGCGTAGGGAAGCGGGGCTCCTACAATGAGCAGTTCTTC. Translating it yields CASSVGKRGSYNEQFF.